The T cell receptor (beta chain) under discussion was sequenced for a study of T cell responses to AZD1222 COVID-19 vaccine. This table comes from immunoSEQ multiplex PCR, and its TCRdb copy is limited to in-frame clones, with some not included. The sample gives 100,000 or so clones, around nine tenths of which show up once; 1.3% is in the top ten. On this clone itself: The antigen remains undetermined.

Overall study results and limits: Clonal diversity was possibly underestimated, and white British individuals and females predominated among donors.

CDR1 and CDR2 (germline): MDHEN, SYDVKM. The CDR3 loop spans 12 amino acids. V dropped 6 bases and J dropped 1 base, with 6 bases sitting between them. The sequence was obtained from an adult in good health. The sequencing used peripheral blood, collected on day 0 of AZD1222 vaccination. The rearrangement links TRBV28 to TRBJ1-2; D not resolved. Written as DNA, the CDR3 is TGTGCCAGCAGGGAGTATAACTATGGCTACACCTTC. Translating gives CASREYNYGYTF.